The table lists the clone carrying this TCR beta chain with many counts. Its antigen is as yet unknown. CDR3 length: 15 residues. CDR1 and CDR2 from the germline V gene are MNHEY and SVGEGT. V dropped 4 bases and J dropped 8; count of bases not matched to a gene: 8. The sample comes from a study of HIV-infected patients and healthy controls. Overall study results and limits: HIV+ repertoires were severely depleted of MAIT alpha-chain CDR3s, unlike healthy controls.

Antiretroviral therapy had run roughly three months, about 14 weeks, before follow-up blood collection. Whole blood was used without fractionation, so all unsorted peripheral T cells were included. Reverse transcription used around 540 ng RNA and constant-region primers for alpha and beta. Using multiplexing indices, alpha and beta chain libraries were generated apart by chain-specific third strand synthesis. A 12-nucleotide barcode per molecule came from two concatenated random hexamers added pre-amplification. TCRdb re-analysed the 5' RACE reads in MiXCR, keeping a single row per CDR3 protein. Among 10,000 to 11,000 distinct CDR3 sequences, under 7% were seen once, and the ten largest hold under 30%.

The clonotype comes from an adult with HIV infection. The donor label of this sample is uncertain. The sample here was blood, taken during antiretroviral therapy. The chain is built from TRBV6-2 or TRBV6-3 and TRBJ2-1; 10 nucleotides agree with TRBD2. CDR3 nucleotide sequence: TGTGCCAGCAGTTCAATAGCGGGAGGACGAGATGAGCAGTTCTTC. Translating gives CASSSIAGGRDEQFF.